This TCR beta chain was identified in a study of T cells in Graves' hyperthyroidism and ophthalmopathy. General observations from the study: The model forecast ophthalmopathy, anticipating it by a median roughly 6.3 months before onset. Most thyroid clonotypes expanded above 0.001 appeared in blood too.

As to this clonotype: Antigen: not known.

Trimming cost V 6 bases and J 9 bases, with 12 bases left between them. Germline lookup yields CDR1 MDHEN and CDR2 SYDVKM. The CDR3 runs 12 residues. Amplification targeted TCR beta CDR3 regions from RNA transcripts. An initial round of RT-PCR targeting the TCR CDR3 relied on the HTBI primer set. One entry per CDR3 protein, called by TCRdb with MiXCR from the multiplex PCR reads. The sample consists of 500,000 to 650,000 distinct CDR3 sequences, over 35% of them appearing once. Patients showing uncontrolled infection, other autoimmune disease, pregnancy or lactation were ineligible. Used for diagnoses were clinical symptoms, serum thyroxine and TRAb, thyroid ultrasound and orbital computed tomography.

The sequence was obtained from an adult woman with Graves' disease, either hyperthyroidism or ophthalmopathy (not recorded which). V is TRBV28 and J is TRBJ1-5; possibly TRBD1 for D (6 bases). Sequences were obtained from peripheral blood or thyroid tissue (not recorded which). The CDR3 protein is CASRAGAMPQHF. CDR3 nucleotide sequence: TGTGCCAGCAGGGCAGGGGCGATGCCCCAGCATTTT.